The rows below give T cell receptor beta chains drawn from one sample of a study of regulatory T cells in long-lasting Graves disease. TCRdb used MiXCR to reprocess the multiplex PCR reads, holding one entry per CDR3 protein. The sample contains about 530,000 distinct CDR3 sequences, about 15% of which appear only once. This sample was shared with a second study, whose subject was T cells in Graves' hyperthyroidism and ophthalmopathy.

The specimen was peripheral blood mononuclear cells (PBMCs), collected at new diagnosis, from a patient treated with antithyroid drugs. The receptors stem from a woman aged 35-65 years with Graves disease. Each CDR3 is given with its conserved first and last residue. D genes are given only for firm matches. Clone sizes are given selectively: once, few, many, or a class where the clone is expanded.

CASSSTNYEQYF,TGTGCCAGCAGTTCCACGAACTACGAGCAGTACTTC,TRBV6-2/TRBV6-3,-,TRBJ2-7,many
CASSLARRVTEAFF,TGTGCCAGCAGTTTAGCGCGCAGGGTGACTGAAGCTTTCTTT,TRBV12-3/TRBV12-4,-,TRBJ1-1,many
CSAREGPGGEKLFF,TGCAGTGCTAGAGAGGGGCCAGGGGGCGAAAAACTGTTTTTT,TRBV20-1,TRBD1,TRBJ1-4,-
CSAVGLTHYGYTF,TGCAGTGCTGTAGGACTGACCCACTATGGCTACACCTTC,TRBV20-1,-,TRBJ1-2,few
CASSIDPVTTDTQYF,TGTGCCAGTAGTATAGATCCAGTCACCACAGATACGCAGTATTTT,TRBV19,-,TRBJ2-3,many
CASSLRQANTGELFF,TGTGCCAGCAGCCTTCGACAGGCGAACACCGGGGAGCTGTTTTTT,TRBV7-9,-,TRBJ2-2,many
CASSERTGAAYNEQFF,TGTGCCAGCAGCGAAAGGACAGGGGCGGCCTACAATGAGCAGTTCTTC,TRBV7-9,TRBD1,TRBJ2-1,-
CASSSDLLANYGYTF,TGTGCCAGCAGCTCGGACCTCTTAGCTAACTATGGCTACACCTTC,TRBV5-6,-,TRBJ1-2,-
CASSPGGETTEAFF,TGTGCCAGCAGCCCGGGAGGGGAGACCACTGAAGCTTTCTTT,TRBV2,-,TRBJ1-1,many
CSARDPSASNTEAFF,TGCAGTGCTAGAGATCCTTCAGCTTCGAACACTGAAGCTTTCTTT,TRBV20-1,-,TRBJ1-1,many
CASTPTLTTNEKLFF,TGTGCCAGCACCCCGACGCTTACAACTAATGAAAAACTGTTTTTT,TRBV6-1,-,TRBJ1-4,-
CSARDFQWTYEQYF,TGCAGTGCTAGAGATTTTCAGTGGACCTACGAGCAGTACTTC,TRBV20-1,-,TRBJ2-7,-
CASSLVLGDTQYF,TGTGCCAGCAGCTTAGTACTTGGAGATACGCAGTATTTT,TRBV7-9,-,TRBJ2-3,-
CASSQQGARTGELFF,TGCGCCAGCAGCCAGCAGGGGGCGCGAACCGGGGAGCTGTTTTTT,TRBV5-1,TRBD1,TRBJ2-2,many
CASGMGPNTEAFF,TGCGCCAGCGGCATGGGGCCAAACACTGAAGCTTTCTTT,TRBV10-2,-,TRBJ1-1,-
CASRENHGRGNQPQHF,TGTGCCAGTAGAGAAAACCACGGAAGGGGCAATCAGCCCCAGCATTTT,TRBV19,-,TRBJ1-5,-
CASSQANNQPQHF,TGTGCCAGCAGCCAGGCAAACAATCAGCCCCAGCATTTT,TRBV3-1,-,TRBJ1-5,many
CARQGVSGEKLFF,TGTGCCAGACAGGGCGTCTCGGGTGAAAAACTGTTTTTT,TRBV2,-,TRBJ1-4,many
CASSLRRLLDSPLHF,TGTGCCAGCAGTTTACGCAGGCTCCTCGATTCACCCCTCCACTTT,TRBV12-3/TRBV12-4,-,TRBJ1-6,many
CASSQDLSRGGEKLFF,TGTGCCAGCAGCCAAGATTTGAGCAGGGGAGGGGAAAAACTGTTTTTT,TRBV3-1,-,TRBJ1-4,few
CASSLRPGAGNSPLHF,TGTGCCAGCAGTTTACGTCCGGGGGCGGGTAATTCACCCCTCCACTTT,TRBV27,-,TRBJ1-6,-
CASSPSRGQYF,TGTGCCAGCAGCCCGTCACGGGGCCAGTACTTC,TRBV11-2,-,TRBJ2-5,many
CASSSESGQGWDTQYF,TGTGCCAGCAGCTCAGAGTCCGGACAGGGATGGGATACGCAGTATTTT,TRBV7-3,TRBD1,TRBJ2-3,few
CASSLGGDNNEQFF,TGTGCCAGCAGTTTAGGCGGGGATAATAATGAGCAGTTCTTC,TRBV28,-,TRBJ2-1,few
CASSLALGRDEQYF,TGTGCCAGCAGCTTGGCCTTGGGAAGGGACGAGCAGTACTTC,TRBV5-5,-,TRBJ2-7,few
CSVEPGQETQYF,TGCAGCGTTGAGCCAGGGCAAGAGACCCAGTACTTC,TRBV29-1,-,TRBJ2-5,-